These 8 T cell receptor beta chains were sequenced from one sample in a study of post-analysis software for immune sequencing data. These receptors have no identified antigens. The study's findings and limits: Compared with controls, patients had more of about 5 TRBV segments, including TRBV5-6, TRBV5-1 and TRBV20-1.

Included in the TCR beta cDNA libraries were unique molecular identifiers. TCRdb reanalysed the PCR reads using MiXCR and keeps one entry per CDR3 protein. Among over 250,000 distinct CDR3 sequences listed, about 38% were seen once. What was sequenced was blood. These receptors all come from a girl between 10 and 17 years old with multiple sclerosis.

The genes are TRBV6-2 or TRBV6-3 and TRBJ2-6; the D gene is possibly TRBD1 (5 bases). This CDR3 region has 14 residues. Trimming stripped 5 bases from V and 4 bases from J, with 9 bases between. The V gene's germline CDR1 is MNHEY and CDR2 SVGEGT. CDR3: CASSQGAGANVLTF. In DNA, the CDR3 is TGTGCCAGCAGTCAGGGTGCCGGGGCCAACGTCCTGACTTTC.

The chain links TRBV9 to TRBJ1-3; D is undetermined. The length of the CDR3 is 15 residues. Germline values: CDR1 SGDLS, CDR2 YYNGEE. Between the trimmed V and J ends, which lost 0 bases and 4 bases, there was a span of 11 bases. CDR3 region: CASSVGEGLGNTIYF. As DNA, the CDR3 is TGTGCCAGCAGCGTAGGAGAGGGCTTAGGAAACACCATATATTTT.

V is TRBV6-5 and J is TRBJ1-1; TRBD1 agrees at 9 bases. This CDR3 contains 15 residues. Trimming took 2 bases from V and 4 from J; bases not matched to a gene: 5. CDR1 is MNHEY, CDR2 SVGAGI, per germline. The CDR3 DNA is TGTGCCAGCAGTTACGGACAGGGGATTGGCACTGAAGCTTTCTTT. It is translated as CASSYGQGIGTEAFF.

This clonotype appeared once. The V and J genes are TRBV10-3 and TRBJ1-2, with TRBD1 identical over 9 bases. The CDR3 extends over 15 amino acids. CDR1 and CDR2 (germline): ENHRY, SYGVKD. The ends lost 5 bases at V and 3 bases at J; junction bases unmatched: 7. CDR3 in DNA: TGTGCCATCAGTATCACAGGGGGCACGGACTATGGCTACACCTTC. This encodes CAISITGGTDYGYTF.

This clonotype was counted ten times or more. The rearrangement uses TRBV12-3 or TRBV12-4 and TRBJ2-3; D may correspond to TRBD1 or TRBD2 (5 bases each). The CDR3 length is 16 residues. Trimming stripped 5 bases from V and 0 bases from J, with 15 bases between. CDR3 sequence (DNA): TGTGCCAGCAGTCATAGACAGACTACTAGCACAGATACGCAGTATTTT. Amino acid sequence: CASSHRQTTSTDTQYF.

Comment on this clonotype: This sequence may be a read error, since a much larger clone differs from it by one base. V and J are TRBV7-2 and TRBJ2-4; D is ambiguous. The CDR3 length is 15 residues. Trimming removed 1 base at V and 0 bases at J, with 7 bases between. CDR1 is SGHTA and CDR2 is FQGNSA in the germline V gene. CDR3 protein: CASSLGQPAKNIQYF. The CDR3 DNA reads TGTGCCAGCAGCTTAGGGCAGCCAGCCAAAAACATTCAGTACTTC.

The chain has TRBV29-1 and TRBJ2-7; D tentatively fits TRBD1 or TRBD2 (5 bases each). V lost 5 bases, J lost 7 bases, and 12 bases lay in between. CDR1 is SQVTM and CDR2 is ANQGSEA in the germline V gene. CDR3 length equals 11 residues. CDR3 nucleotide sequence: TGCAGCGTTCGAGGGGAAGGGGAGCAGTACTTC. This codes for CSVRGEGEQYF.

The V gene is TRBV20-1, the J gene TRBJ2-7, with 10 bases that match TRBD2. Germline V CDR1 and CDR2: DFQATT, SNEGSKA (reference sequence). V lost 3 bases, J lost 1 base, and 9 bases stayed unmatched. The CDR3 length is 16 residues. The CDR3 here is CSARRPSGGWSYEQYF. CDR3 nucleotide sequence: TGCAGTGCTAGGCGGCCTAGCGGGGGCTGGTCCTACGAGCAGTACTTC.